The 14 T cell receptor beta chains reported below all come from one sample, sequenced in a study of cytomegalovirus exposure and HLA in healthy donors. Vbeta (60) and Jbeta (13) primers were used in the PCR. Only in-frame clones appear in the TCRdb table, and some are missing; sequencing was by immunoSEQ multiplex PCR. Seen here are nearly 110,000 clones, about 76% observed once, and the top ten hold around 6.4%. Material for sequencing was PBMCs. Source of these receptors: a woman in her fifties or sixties in good health and CMV-seropositive.

This clone has just a few counts. The chain has TRBV6-6 and TRBJ1-2; D perhaps matches TRBD1 (5 bases). There are 11 residues in the CDR3. Germline CDR1 reads MNHNY; CDR2 reads SVGAGI (reference sequence). V lost 2 bases to trimming and J lost 11 bases, with 9 bases between them. Here the CDR3 DNA reads TGTGCCAGCAGTTACGGGGCGGAATACACCTTC. It codes for CASSYGAEYTF.

The rearrangement uses TRBV30 and TRBJ1-1; no firm D call. With 0 bases removed from V and 0 bases from J, the gap between germline ends came to 26 bases. There are 20 residues in the CDR3. CDR1 GTSNPN and CDR2 SVGIG come from the germline V gene (reference sequence). This chain's CDR3 is CAWSVRSSTFPNTMNTEAFF. The DNA of the CDR3 is TGTGCCTGGAGTGTACGGTCGAGTACCTTCCCAAACACTATGAACACTGAAGCTTTCTTT.

This chain links TRBV5-5 with TRBJ2-7; D gene unclear. This CDR3 is 13 amino acids long. Trimming left V 4 bases short and J 1 base short, with 9 bases between. CDR1 and CDR2 (germline): SGHKS, YYEKEE (reference sequence). CDR3 in amino acids: CASSGEDSYEQYF. The DNA of the CDR3 is TGTGCCAGCAGCGGCGAGGATTCCTACGAGCAGTACTTC.

The chain combines TRBV13 with TRBJ2-2, with 11 bases fitting TRBD2. Germline loops: CDR1 PRHDT, CDR2 FYEKMQ (reference sequence). The length of the CDR3 is 20 residues. The ends lost 5 bases at V and 5 bases at J; junction bases unmatched: 19. The CDR3: CASSPELVGLAGGRTGELFF. In nucleotides, the CDR3 is TGTGCCAGCAGCCCAGAACTTGTGGGGCTAGCGGGGGGAAGAACCGGGGAGCTGTTTTTT. Complete variable domain (other parts from reference TRBV13 and TRBJ2-2): AAGVIQSPRHLIKEKRETATLKCYPIPRHDTVYWYQQGPGQDPQFLISFYEKMQSDKGSIPDRFSAQQFSDYHSELNMSSLELGDSALYFCASSPELVGLAGGRTGELFFGEGSRLTVL.

Written as DNA, the CDR3 is TGTGCCATCAGTGACAGCAGGACAGGGCTTCGGATTAGTTCTGGGGCCAACGTCCTGACTTTC. This translates into CAISDSRTGLRISSGANVLTF. J is TRBJ2-6 and V is TRBV10-3, with 8 nucleotides matching TRBD1. Germline CDR1 reads ENHRY; CDR2 reads SYGVKD. V shed 3 bases, J shed 1 base, and the junction held 17 bases outside the gene matches. This CDR3 has 21 amino acids.

The V gene is TRBV11-1, the J gene TRBJ2-3; D is unclear. V was trimmed by 2 bases and J by 7 bases, leaving 13 bases between them. Germline V lookup: CDR1 SGHAT, CDR2 FQDESV (reference sequence). The CDR3 totals 14 residues. DNA of the CDR3: TGTGCCAGCAGCTTAACGTTCGACAAAAATACGCAGTATTTT. It yields the protein CASSLTFDKNTQYF.

The genes are TRBV4-3 and TRBJ2-2; weak D call: TRBD2 (5 bases). Germline CDR1 and CDR2: LGHNA and YSLEER. The CDR3 length is 15 residues. Deletions cut 4 bases from V and 3 bases from J, with 12 bases between. CDR3 sequence: CASSPPGDHTGELFF. DNA for the CDR3: TGCGCCAGCAGCCCCCCCGGGGATCACACCGGGGAGCTGTTTTTT.

V is TRBV7-2 and J is TRBJ2-5, with D maybe TRBD2 (5 bases). V dropped 2 bases and J dropped 1 base, with 8 bases sitting between them. The CDR3 has 14 amino acids. The germline CDR1 and CDR2 sequences are SGHTA and FQGNSA. CDR3 region: CASSLFEGQETQYF. DNA of the CDR3: TGTGCCAGCAGCTTATTCGAGGGCCAAGAGACCCAGTACTTC.

The rearrangement uses TRBV5-1 and TRBJ2-2; 7 bases are shared with TRBD1. This CDR3 has 15 amino acids. Germline CDR1 is SGHRS and CDR2 is YFSETQ. The J segment lost 1 base and the V segment lost 5 bases, leaving 5 bases of the junction unmatched. The CDR3 loop reads CASRRQGLNTGELFF. DNA of the CDR3: TGCGCCAGCAGGCGACAGGGCCTGAACACCGGGGAGCTGTTTTTT.

This chain joins TRBV7-2 and TRBJ1-2; 8 bases map to TRBD1. V gave up 5 bases and J gave up 6 bases; unmatched junction bases: 17. CDR1 is SGHTA and CDR2 is FQGNSA in the germline V gene. The CDR3 totals 17 residues. This CDR3 is CASSTELTGVPPNGYTF. The CDR3 DNA reads TGTGCCAGCAGCACTGAATTGACAGGGGTACCCCCCAATGGCTACACCTTC.

The V call is TRBV5-1, the J call TRBJ2-2; D is perhaps TRBD2 (6 bases). Trimming took 5 bases from V and 7 from J, leaving 15 bases between them. Germline CDR1 and CDR2: SGHRS and YFSETQ. The CDR3 runs 14 residues. The CDR3 DNA is TGCGCCAGCAGTCCCGGGAGCACGGGCGGGGAGCTGTTTTTT. This gives the protein CASSPGSTGGELFF.

The gene calls are TRBV29-1 and TRBJ2-5, with D tentatively TRBD2 (5 bases). The CDR3 runs 15 residues. V lost 0 bases and J 0 bases, leaving 11 bases between the germline ends. CDR1 SQVTM and CDR2 ANQGSEA come from the germline V gene. CDR3 protein: CSVEDPAGNQETQYF. The CDR3 region has the DNA TGCAGCGTTGAAGATCCCGCCGGGAACCAAGAGACCCAGTACTTC.

This rearrangement joins TRBV11-2 to TRBJ2-7, with 11 bases lining up with TRBD1. The CDR3 length is 14 residues. CDR1 SGHAT and CDR2 FQNNGV come from the germline V gene. V lost 1 base, J lost 6 bases, and 2 bases stayed unmatched. CDR3 nucleotides: TGTGCCAGCAGCTTAGTGGGGACAGGGGGCGAGCAGTACTTC. It codes for CASSLVGTGGEQYF.

This clone occurred once. The CDR3 bases are TGTGCCACCAGCAGAGATCTTCAGGGGTCAGGGACCCAGTACTTC. Its protein is CATSRDLQGSGTQYF. The J gene is TRBJ2-5, the V gene TRBV15; maybe TRBD1 (6 bases). In germline, CDR1 is LNHNV, CDR2 YYDKDF (reference sequence). The CDR3 consists of 15 residues. Trimming stripped 0 bases from V and 7 bases from J, with 15 bases between.